These T cell receptor beta chains were read from a single sample in a study of shared T cell receptors in the human thymus. Assay: immunoSEQ multiplex PCR; the TCRdb copy retains only in-frame clones and omits some. The table has about 500,000 clones, 75% to 85% seen once; the top ten hold roughly 0.013%. These data were likewise used in another study, on human thymus T cells.

The specimen sequenced was thymocytes. Every receptor here comes from a boy younger than two with a congenital heart defect. Both conserved end residues are part of each CDR3. Each record gives: clone size, D gene, J gene, V gene, CDR3 DNA, CDR3 protein. The D gene is left open where the match is weak. Clone size is shown for a subset of rows, as once, few, many or a class of expanded clone.

. . TRBJ2-1 TRBV11-2 TGTGCCAGCAGGTCCACTAGGTTAGGGCCCAGCGATGAGCAGTTCTTC CASRSTRLGPSDEQFF
few . TRBJ1-3 TRBV5-5 TGTGCCAGCAGCCACAGGGCCTCTGGAAACACCATATATTTT CASSHRASGNTIYF
once TRBD2 TRBJ2-7 TRBV23-1 TGCGCCTCTGCAAGGGGCGGGAGGGTCTACGAGCAGTACTTC CASARGGRVYEQYF
. . TRBJ2-7 TRBV30 TGTGCCTGGAGAAGCAGGGTTACCTACGAGCAGTACTTC CAWRSRVTYEQYF
. TRBD2 TRBJ2-7 TRBV28 TGTGCCAGCACTAGCGCCAGGGAGGGCGAGCAGTACTTC CASTSAREGEQYF
. TRBD1 TRBJ1-5 TRBV5-7 TGTGCCAGCAGCTTTCTATGTTGGACAGGGCAAGTACAGCCCCAGCATTTT CASSFLCWTGQVQPQHF
. TRBD2 TRBJ2-1 TRBV6-6 TGTGCCAGCAGCCCAGCGGGAAAGGATGAGCAGTTCTTC CASSPAGKDEQFF
few TRBD1 TRBJ2-7 TRBV19 TGTGCCAGTAGTCACACCGGGACAGGGTCCTACGAGCAGTACTTC CASSHTGTGSYEQYF
. TRBD2 TRBJ2-5 TRBV2 TGTGCCAACTCTAGCGGGAGGGGGGAGACCCAGTACTTC CANSSGRGETQYF
. . TRBJ2-4 TRBV28 TGTGCCAGCAGTTTTGATTCTGAGGGAACAGCCAAAAACATTCAGTACTTC CASSFDSEGTAKNIQYF
. TRBD1 TRBJ1-2 TRBV13 TGTGCCAGCAGCTTGACAGGGGGCGACTATGGCTACACCTTC CASSLTGGDYGYTF
. . TRBJ2-7 TRBV7-2 TGTGCCAGCAGCTGGGGGGAGGCCTACGAGCAGTACTTC CASSWGEAYEQYF
. TRBD2 TRBJ2-1 TRBV4-1 TGCGCCAGCAGCCACGGGACTAGCGGGAGGGGCCCCTACAATGAGCAGTTCTTC CASSHGTSGRGPYNEQFF
. TRBD1 TRBJ1-2 TRBV15 TGTACCACCAGCAGGGACCGACGGGACAGCAACTATGGCTACACCTTC CTTSRDRRDSNYGYTF
. . TRBJ2-3 TRBV10-1 TGCGCCAGCAGTGAGTCGGGGGGACCGGGCACGCAGTATTTT CASSESGGPGTQYF
. TRBD2 TRBJ2-1 TRBV5-1 TGCGCCAGCTTCTCAGGGACTAGCGGGAGGAAGAGCTCCTACAATGAGCAGTTCTTC CASFSGTSGRKSSYNEQFF
. TRBD2 TRBJ2-7 TRBV9 TGTGCCAGCAGCACCGGGACTAGCGGGAGCTACGAGCAGTACTTC CASSTGTSGSYEQYF
. TRBD2 TRBJ2-1 TRBV11-2 TGTGCCAGCAGCCCCACGCCCTCGGGACTAGCGGGAGTAGGGCAGTTCTTC CASSPTPSGLAGVGQFF
. TRBD2 TRBJ2-3 TRBV28 TGTGCCAGCAGTTTAGCGGGAGAGGATACGCAGTATTTT CASSLAGEDTQYF
. TRBD2 TRBJ2-7 TRBV5-4 TGTGCCAGCAGCCCGTCTTCACCAGGACTAGCCAACGAGCAGTACTTC CASSPSSPGLANEQYF
once TRBD2 TRBJ2-1 TRBV5-4 TGTGCCAGCAGCTTGGACTTGGGACTAGCGGACTACAATGAGCAGTTCTTC CASSLDLGLADYNEQFF
. . TRBJ2-2 TRBV4-2 TGTGCCAGCAGCCAGGATATAAACAGGGCCAACACCGGGGAGCTGTTTTTT CASSQDINRANTGELFF
. TRBD1 TRBJ1-5 TRBV5-4 TGTGCCAGCAGCTCCCCGGGACAGGCCCAGCATTTT CASSSPGQAQHF
. . TRBJ2-1 TRBV4-1 TGCGCCAGCAGCCAAGGACAGGACACTGATGAGCAGTTCTTC CASSQGQDTDEQFF
. TRBD1 TRBJ2-7 TRBV6-1 TGTGCCAGCAGGGGCATGCAGGGGGTGAAGGAGCAGTACTTC CASRGMQGVKEQYF
once . TRBJ1-1 TRBV25-1 TGTGCCAGCAGTGAAGAAGGGGACATGAACACTGAAGCTTTCTTT CASSEEGDMNTEAFF
. TRBD1 TRBJ1-4 TRBV4-3 TGCGCCAGCAGCCAAGAAGTAGGGACAGGGCGGAATGAAAAACTGTTTTTT CASSQEVGTGRNEKLFF
. TRBD1 TRBJ2-5 TRBV9 TGTGCCAGCAGCACCGGACAGGGGGCGGGAGAGACCCAGTACTTC CASSTGQGAGETQYF
. TRBD2 TRBJ2-7 TRBV10-1 TGCGCCAGCAGTGAGGAAAAGCGGGAGGCTACCTACGAGCAGTACTTC CASSEEKREATYEQYF
few TRBD1 TRBJ1-4 TRBV5-4 TGTGCCAGCAGCCTCCAGGACAGGGTTCAAGAAAAACTGTTTTTT CASSLQDRVQEKLFF
. . TRBJ2-1 TRBV6-4 TGTGCCAGCAGTGACGGCGCTAGCAGATACAATGAGCAGTTCTTC CASSDGASRYNEQFF
. . TRBJ1-2 TRBV6-4 TGTGCCAGCAGTGACTCGCGATATGGCTACACCTTC CASSDSRYGYTF
. . TRBJ2-3 TRBV5-1 TGCGCCAGCAGCTTGTTAGCGCGCACAGATACGCAGTATTTT CASSLLARTDTQYF
once . TRBJ1-1 TRBV12-2 TGTGCAAGTCGCTCCGCGGGCGTTGGGGATGGTTACACTGAAGCTTTCTTT CASRSAGVGDGYTEAFF
. TRBD2 TRBJ2-2 TRBV27 TGTGCCAGCAGAACCCTTACGACTAGCGCCGGGGAGCTGTTTTTT CASRTLTTSAGELFF
. . TRBJ2-3 TRBV6-1 TGTGCCAGCAGTGAAGGAGCGTATACGCAGTATTTT CASSEGAYTQYF
. TRBD2 TRBJ2-1 TRBV30 TGTGCCTGGAGCACCGCTAGCGGGCCTTTATACAATGAGCAGTTCTTC CAWSTASGPLYNEQFF
. . TRBJ2-7 TRBV4-1 TGCGCCAGCAGCCAAGAGCTATTCCACGCTAGCTCCTACGAGCAGTACTTC CASSQELFHASSYEQYF
. TRBD1 TRBJ1-2 TRBV14 TGTGCCAGCAGCCAGGCCGGACGGGAGGGGACAGGGGATCATGCTAACTATGGCTACACCTTC CASSQAGREGTGDHANYGYTF
. TRBD2 TRBJ2-7 TRBV2 TGTGCCAGCAGTCCTTGGACTAGCGGGATTTCCCACGAGCAGTACTTC CASSPWTSGISHEQYF